This T cell receptor (beta chain) appears in the sequencing data of a study of CD8 T cells in Susac syndrome. Study-level background: Within the sequenced Susac syndrome patient group, more than 5 exhibited active disease and about 8 were in remission. At the time their blood was drawn, patients with Susac syndrome were either therapy-naive, on corticosteroids (with some of them also receiving intravenous immunoglobulin), or on intravenous immunoglobulin alone.

Sequencing of TCR beta was carried out in blood CD8+ and CD4+ T cells. Random hexamers were used to reverse transcribe an amount of 0.5 to 1 ug RNA. The CDR3 of TCR beta was amplified by immunoSEQ multiplex PCR across 54 Vbeta and 13 Jbeta. TCRdb called the immunoSEQ multiplex PCR reads again in MiXCR, with one record for every CDR3 protein. This table has just over 150,000 distinct CDR3 sequences, approximately 95% appearing once. The CDR3 runs 14 residues. Germline CDR1 PRHDT, CDR2 FYEKMQ (reference sequence). V was pared by 9 bases and J by 5 bases, with 19 bases between. What was sequenced was CD4+ T cells from PBMCs. This receptor was identified in a human donor with Susac syndrome. This chain joins TRBV13 and TRBJ1-1, with D possibly TRBD1 on 5 matching bases. As DNA, the CDR3 is TGTGCCAGTTCGAGAGGGACTCGGGGGACTGAAGCTTTCTTT. The encoded protein is CASSRGTRGTEAFF.